The sequence of this T cell receptor (beta chain) was determined in a study of Ad26.COV2.S vaccination and SARS-CoV-2 variants. Broader study findings: Analyses that measured TCR breadth and depth may have underestimated total T cell responses. Reportedly, spike-specific CD8+ and CD4+ T cell responses achieved substantial breadth once vaccination had taken place.

A word on this clone: Its antigen is undetermined.

Treatment here: around 19 received Ad26.COV2.S at low or high dose, single or two shots; roughly 5 received placebo; per-sample allocation not given. At day 63 after the first vaccine or placebo injection, samples were drawn. Vaccination employed an Ad26 vector expressing the Wuhan-strain SARS-CoV-2 spike. Unmatched junction bases numbered 7, after V lost 6 bases and J lost 5 bases. The CDR3 covers 15 residues. The V gene's germline CDR1 is LNHDA and CDR2 SQIVND (reference sequence). Measured with immunoSEQ multiplex PCR; TCRdb has only the in-frame clones, and not every one. The sample shows under 550,000 clones, roughly 90% of them seen only once.

The material was peripheral blood, obtained in a trial of Ad26.COV2.S vaccine versus placebo. This receptor was identified in a person aged 18-60 years who received the Ad26.COV2.S COVID-19 vaccine or a placebo. V is TRBV19 and J is TRBJ2-5, with 12 bases fitting TRBD1. CDR3 in DNA: TGTGCCAGTAGACCCCGGGACAGGGGGCAGGAGACCCAGTACTTC. Its translation is CASRPRDRGQETQYF.